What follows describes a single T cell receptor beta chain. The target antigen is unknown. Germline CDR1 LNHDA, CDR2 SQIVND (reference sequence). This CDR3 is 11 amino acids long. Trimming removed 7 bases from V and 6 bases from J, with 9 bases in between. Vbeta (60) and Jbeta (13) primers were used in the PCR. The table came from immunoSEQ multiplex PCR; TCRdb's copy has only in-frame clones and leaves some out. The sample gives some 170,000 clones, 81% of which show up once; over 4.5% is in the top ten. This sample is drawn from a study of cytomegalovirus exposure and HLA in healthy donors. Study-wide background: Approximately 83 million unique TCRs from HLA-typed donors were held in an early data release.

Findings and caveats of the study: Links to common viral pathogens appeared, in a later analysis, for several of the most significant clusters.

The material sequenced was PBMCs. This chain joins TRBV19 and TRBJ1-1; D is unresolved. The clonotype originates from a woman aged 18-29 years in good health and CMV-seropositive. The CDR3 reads CASTLAAEAFF. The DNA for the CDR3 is TGTGCCAGTACTCTGGCGGCTGAAGCTTTCTTT.